The sample holds a few counts of the clone carrying this T cell receptor beta chain. Per the study methods: Scientists estimated how many nucleated cells there were by amplifying reference gene primers. The data were produced by immunoSEQ multiplex PCR, yet TCRdb's version contains in-frame clones alone and is incomplete. The V and J calls and clone size are taken from that table; D and trimming were inferred from the DNA. This sample has around 78,000 clones, with 88% found just once. This specimen belongs to a study of blood T cell repertoires in COVID-19. The overall study: The United States, Italy and Spain were the sources of the acute and convalescent COVID-19 samples. In each case, the material was cDNA or gDNA derived from T cells, B-cell-depleted T cells, or PBMCs.

This CDR3 contains 14 residues. Per germline, CDR1 LNHDA and CDR2 SQIVND (reference sequence). J lost 1 base, V lost 1 base, and 0 bases had no gene match. Material: peripheral blood. This TCR derives from a human donor in a cohort sampled during active COVID-19. The chain has TRBV19 and TRBJ1-1, with TRBD1 matching over 7 bases. CDR3 in amino acids: CASSIGQGNTEAFF. In DNA, the CDR3 is TGTGCCAGTAGTATAGGACAGGGGAACACTGAAGCTTTCTTT.